One T cell receptor beta chain is described in this entry. This specimen belongs to a study of Ad26.COV2.S vaccination and SARS-CoV-2 variants. The CDR3 is made up of 17 amino acids. The V and J ends lost 0 bases and 4 bases, in that order; junction bases with no gene match: 8. In germline, CDR1 is LGHNA, CDR2 YSLEER. As for treatment: some 20 received Ad26.COV2.S at low or high dose, single or two shots; 5 received placebo; per-sample allocation not given. Specimens were obtained on day 63 following the first vaccine or placebo injection. Assay: immunoSEQ multiplex PCR; the TCRdb copy retains only in-frame clones and omits some. The sample holds 200,000 to 250,000 clones, around nine tenths seen once.

The chain joins TRBV4-3 to TRBJ2-3, with 9 bases matching TRBD2. This TCR was recovered from a person aged 18-65 years who received the Ad26.COV2.S COVID-19 vaccine or a placebo. Sequencing used peripheral blood, obtained in a trial of Ad26.COV2.S vaccine versus placebo. The chain's CDR3 is CASSQDGAAGGPDTQYF. The CDR3 DNA is TGCGCCAGCAGCCAAGATGGGGCAGCGGGAGGTCCAGATACGCAGTATTTT.